These 18 T cell receptor beta chains originate from one sample sequenced in a study of shared clonotypes between healthy human individuals. The repertoire was sequenced with immunoSEQ multiplex PCR; TCRdb's copy has only in-frame clones and lacks some. The data contain approximately 840,000 clones, about 96% of them seen just once; the ten biggest clones take up over 0.2%. In the naive CD8 group, cells lacked CD45RO and were positively selected for CCR7, so terminally differentiated effector memory CD45RA+ cells were left out. Sequenced material: naive CD8+ T cells sorted from blood. Receptors originate from a man aged 25-45 years in good health.

The gene calls are TRBV5-6 and TRBJ1-4; 12 bases align to TRBD1. Germline-derived CDR1 and CDR2 are SGHDT and YYEEEE. This CDR3 contains 14 residues. The junction had 4 bases not matched to a gene; V was cut back by 6 bases and J by 7 bases. CDR3 coding DNA: TGTGCCAGCACATGGGACAGGGGGCCTGAAAAACTGTTTTTT. Translating gives CASTWDRGPEKLFF. Filled out from reference TRBV5-6 and TRBJ1-4, the complete variable domain reads DAGVTQSPTHLIKTRGQQVTLRCSPKSGHDTVSWYQQALGQGPQFIFQYYEEEERQRGNFPDRFSGHQFPNYSSELNVNALLLGDSALYLCASTWDRGPEKLFFGSGTQLSVL.

The chain carries TRBV13 and TRBJ2-5; 12 positions match TRBD2. CDR3 size: 15 residues. From germline, CDR1 is PRHDT and CDR2 FYEKMQ (reference sequence). J gave up 2 bases and V 2 bases, and 0 bases lay outside the gene matches. The CDR3 is CASSLLAGGQETQYF. CDR3 bases: TGTGCCAGCAGCTTACTAGCGGGAGGGCAAGAGACCCAGTACTTC.

The chain employs TRBV15 and TRBJ1-1; D gene ambiguous. CDR1 and CDR2 from the germline V gene are LNHNV and YYDKDF (reference sequence). V was cut by 3 bases and J by 8 bases, with 13 bases left in between. The CDR3 length is 13 residues. CDR3 sequence reads: CATSREPDPEAFF. In DNA form, the CDR3 reads TGTGCCACCAGCAGGGAACCGGACCCCGAAGCTTTCTTT.

V and J are TRBV7-9 and TRBJ2-1; 7 nucleotides align to TRBD2. CDR3 size: 15 residues. The germline gives CDR1 SEHNR, CDR2 FQNEAQ (reference sequence). V lost 7 bases to trimming and J lost 5 bases; unmatched junction nucleotides: 11. The CDR3 nucleotides read TGTGCCAGCAACGCTCTCCAAGCGGGACACAATGAGCAGTTCTTC. This codes for CASNALQAGHNEQFF.

The chain employs TRBV11-3 and TRBJ2-1, with a tentative D call TRBD2 (6 bases). V was clipped by 2 bases and J by 5 bases, with 7 bases between them. This CDR3 is 13 amino acids long. CDR1 SGHNT and CDR2 YENEEA come from the germline V gene. In DNA form, the CDR3 reads TGTGCCAGCAGCTTACCGGGGGACAATGAGCAGTTCTTC. This gives the protein CASSLPGDNEQFF.

The V and J genes are TRBV7-8 and TRBJ1-2; D gene uncertain. V gave up 0 bases and J gave up 5 bases, with 16 bases separating them. This CDR3 is built from 16 residues. Per germline, CDR1 SGHVS and CDR2 FQNEAQ. CDR3: CASSLAATLDWYGYTF. CDR3 coding DNA: TGTGCCAGCAGCTTAGCGGCGACGTTGGATTGGTATGGCTACACCTTC.

The chain carries TRBV19 and TRBJ1-1; D possibly corresponds to TRBD1 (6 bases). This CDR3 is 15 amino acids long. Per germline, CDR1 LNHDA and CDR2 SQIVND (reference sequence). V gave up 8 bases and J gave up 3 bases, with 19 bases separating them. DNA of the CDR3: TGTGCCAGTCCTCCGGACAGCAGTCTGGACACTGAAGCTTTCTTT. This gives the protein CASPPDSSLDTEAFF. The variable domain in full, completed from reference TRBV19 and TRBJ1-1, reads DGGITQSPKYLFRKEGQNVTLSCEQNLNHDAMYWYRQDPGQGLRLIYYSQIVNDFQKGDIAEGYSVSREKKESFPLTVTSAQKNPTAFYLCASPPDSSLDTEAFFGQGTRLTVV.

J is TRBJ2-7 and V is TRBV4-1, with 11 bases identical to TRBD1. Germline V gene sequence: CDR1 MGHRA, CDR2 YSYEKL. The CDR3 extends over 16 amino acids. V gave up 5 bases and J gave up 4 bases; unmatched junction bases: 10. The CDR3, as DNA: TGCGCCAGCAGCTTCTCCCGGGACAGGGGGTCATACGAGCAGTACTTC. It codes for CASSFSRDRGSYEQYF.

V and J are TRBV4-3 and TRBJ2-3, with 9 nucleotides matching TRBD2. Germline trimming cut 4 bases from V and 5 bases from J; bases unmatched to any gene: 4. Germline CDR1 and CDR2: LGHNA and YSLEER. The CDR3 sequence is 14 residues long. The CDR3 reads CASSPLAGVDTQYF. The CDR3, as DNA: TGCGCCAGCAGCCCCTTAGCGGGAGTAGATACGCAGTATTTT.

V is TRBV15 and J is TRBJ2-7; maybe TRBD1 (5 bases). Deletions cut 0 bases from V and 5 bases from J, with 17 bases between. The CDR3 length is 16 residues. Germline V gene data show CDR1 as LNHNV and CDR2 as YYDKDF (reference sequence). The CDR3 protein is CATSRDQGGQFDEQYF. DNA for the CDR3: TGTGCCACCAGCAGAGATCAGGGTGGGCAGTTTGACGAGCAGTACTTC.

The chain recombines TRBV29-1 with TRBJ2-5; D call uncertain. This CDR3 region has 15 residues. Germline CDR1 and CDR2: SQVTM and ANQGSEA. V was shortened by 1 base and J by 2 bases, with 14 bases between the two germline ends. The CDR3, as DNA: TGCAGCGTTGAAGCGGGTAACGGCCCTCAAGAGACCCAGTACTTC. Encoded protein: CSVEAGNGPQETQYF.

This clone has only one observation. The chain couples TRBV11-2 to TRBJ1-4; D call uncertain. V was shortened by 3 bases and J by 7 bases, with 24 bases between the two germline ends. This CDR3 contains 18 residues. Per the germline V gene, CDR1 is SGHAT and CDR2 is FQNNGV. The CDR3 sequence: CASSFSGGVGDYAEKLFF. The CDR3 region has the DNA TGTGCCAGCAGCTTCTCCGGAGGTGTCGGGGATTATGCTGAAAAACTGTTTTTT.

The genes are TRBV2 and TRBJ2-7; TRBD2 matches 10 bases. The germline CDR1 and CDR2 sequences are SNHLY and FYNNEI. The V and J ends lost 6 bases and 5 bases, in that order; junction bases with no gene match: 7. The CDR3 loop spans 14 amino acids. In nucleotides, the CDR3 is TGTGCCAGCAGCAAGAGGCTAGCGGGAGACGAGCAGTACTTC. Its translation is CASSKRLAGDEQYF. The variable domain in full, with the rest retrieved from reference TRBV2 and TRBJ2-7, is EPEVTQTPSHQVTQMGQEVILRCVPISNHLYFYWYRQILGQKVEFLVSFYNNEISEKSEIFDDQFSVERPDGSNFTLKIRSTKLEDSAMYFCASSKRLAGDEQYFGPGTRLTVT.

The chain recombines TRBV19 with TRBJ1-2, with D perhaps matching TRBD1 (6 bases). V was clipped by 5 bases and J by 8 bases, with 12 bases between them. The germline gives CDR1 LNHDA, CDR2 SQIVND (reference sequence). There are 12 residues in the CDR3. CDR3 protein: CASSPDSSGYTF. The CDR3, as DNA: TGTGCCAGTAGTCCGGACAGTTCCGGCTACACCTTC.

The gene calls are TRBV7-9 and TRBJ2-2; no clear D gene. The CDR3 totals 14 residues. CDR1 and CDR2 from the germline V gene are SEHNR and FQNEAQ (reference sequence). Trimming took 4 bases from V and 3 from J, leaving 9 bases between them. CDR3 protein: CASSSTVDTGELFF. Written as DNA, the CDR3 is TGTGCCAGCAGCTCAACAGTTGACACCGGGGAGCTGTTTTTT.

The chain recombines TRBV23-1 with TRBJ2-7; unclear D gene. TRBV23-1 is labeled an ORF, and its function is uncertain. Between the trimmed V and J ends, which lost 7 bases and 4 bases, there was a span of 20 bases. This CDR3 has 15 amino acids. The CDR3 reads CASNLGRWMGYEQYF. The CDR3 DNA follows: TGCGCCAGCAACCTAGGACGGTGGATGGGTTACGAGCAGTACTTC.

V usage is TRBV30 and J usage is TRBJ2-3; 9 bases agree with TRBD1. Trimming at V came to 7 bases and at J to 4 bases, leaving 24 bases not matched to a gene. Germline assignment: CDR1 GTSNPN and CDR2 SVGIG (reference sequence). The CDR3 has 19 residues. The chain's CDR3 is CASEGGLEFTGGASDTQYF. The CDR3 nucleotides read TGTGCCTCAGAGGGGGGCCTGGAGTTCACAGGGGGCGCCTCAGATACGCAGTATTTT.

The chain uses TRBV18 and TRBJ1-1, with 10 bases fitting TRBD1. The CDR3 length is 18 residues. The V segment lost 3 bases and the J segment 2 bases; nucleotides outside the gene matches: 12. Germline CDR1 KGHSH, CDR2 LQKENI. DNA of the CDR3: TGTGCCAGCTCACCGCCCCCCGGACAGGGGGTGAGTAACACTGAAGCTTTCTTT. Its protein product is CASSPPPGQGVSNTEAFF.